A single sample is the source of the 7 T cell receptor beta chains below, sequenced in a study of vaccination and CD4 T cells after COVID-19. Treatment here: approximately nine-day PBMC culture with coronavirus spike peptide pools or control peptides (ViraFEST assay). No antigen has been identified for these receptors. The assay that was used to sequence DNA from cultured CD4+ T cells was the Oncomine TCR Beta short-read assay. TCRdb reanalysed the PCR reads using MiXCR and keeps one entry per CDR3 protein. There are fewer than 13,000 distinct CDR3 sequences in the sample; 45% to 60% occur only once, and under 25% lies in the top ten. Source material: CD4+ T cells from blood, cultured in vitro. The receptors shown here come from a human donor who had recovered from COVID-19.

This chain links TRBV20-1 with TRBJ2-1, with D possibly TRBD2 on 5 matching bases. Deletions cut 0 bases from V and 10 bases from J, with 22 bases between. Germline lookup yields CDR1 DFQATT and CDR2 SNEGSKA (reference sequence). CDR3 length equals 16 residues. The DNA of the CDR3 is TGCAGTGCTAGAGAGGTAGGTAGCGCTCAATCCCACGAGCAGTTCTTC. It encodes CSAREVGSAQSHEQFF.

J is TRBJ1-4 and V is TRBV6-1; 7 bases are a match to TRBD1. Trimming removed 4 bases from V and 6 bases from J; junction bases left unmatched: 2. This CDR3 has 13 amino acids. Germline V gives CDR1 MNHNS, CDR2 SASEGT. CDR3 coding DNA: TGTGCCAGCAGTGTAGGACAGGATGAAAAACTGTTTTTT. This sequence encodes CASSVGQDEKLFF.

J is TRBJ2-1 and V is TRBV2; 11 bases are a match to TRBD2. With 6 bases clipped from V and 3 bases from J, the junction kept 4 bases outside the gene matches. CDR3 length equals 15 residues. Germline CDR1 reads SNHLY; CDR2 reads FYNNEI. Here the CDR3 DNA reads TGTGCCAGCAGACCCCTAGCGGGAGGCTACAATGAGCAGTTCTTC. Its protein is CASRPLAGGYNEQFF.

This chain joins TRBV30 and TRBJ1-2; D unclear. Trimming took off 1 base at V and 0 bases at J, with 9 bases between the two ends. Per the germline V gene, CDR1 is GTSNPN and CDR2 is SVGIG (reference sequence). This CDR3 has 14 residues. For the CDR3, the DNA is TGTGCCTGGAGTGGGACTGCTGCTAACTATGGCTACACCTTC. Translating it yields CAWSGTAANYGYTF.

V usage is TRBV12-3 or TRBV12-4 and J usage is TRBJ2-2; D not certain. Trimming removed 6 bases at V and 2 bases at J, with 13 bases between. This CDR3 contains 15 residues. CDR3 nucleotide sequence: TGTGCCAGCAGCCCCGGACGTTTAAACACCGGGGAGCTGTTTTTT. It specifies CASSPGRLNTGELFF.

This clonotype showed up just a few times. V and J are TRBV11-2 and TRBJ1-1; weak D call: TRBD1 (5 bases). The CDR3 length is 16 residues. CDR1 is SGHAT and CDR2 is FQNNGV in the germline V gene. Trimming cost V 5 bases and J 2 bases, with 18 bases left between them. DNA of the CDR3: TGTGCCAGCAGCCGTGACGGGGCGTTACCAAACACTGAAGCTTTCTTT. It encodes CASSRDGALPNTEAFF.

The chain combines TRBV7-9 with TRBJ2-7, with D maybe TRBD1 (6 bases). There are 14 residues in the CDR3. Trimming stripped 6 bases from V and 6 bases from J, with 18 bases between. The germline gives CDR1 SEHNR, CDR2 FQNEAQ (reference sequence). The CDR3 DNA sequence: TGTGCCAGCAGTACAGGGAGCCCACGGGTCGAGCAGTACTTC. It specifies CASSTGSPRVEQYF.